Listed below are T cell receptor beta chains from one sample, sequenced in a study of blood T cell repertoires in COVID-19. Clones were read by immunoSEQ multiplex PCR, and TCRdb kept only the in-frame ones, dropping some. The sample shows about 55,000 clones, roughly 80% of them seen only once. The material sequenced was peripheral blood. These receptors all come from an older woman with acute or convalescent COVID-19. Each CDR3 is given with its conserved first and last residue. A D gene is named only where the DNA matches it firmly. Size is stated for part of the rows, as once, few or many counts, or as a class when the clone is expanded.

D,V,size,J,length,CDR3,DNA
TRBD1,TRBV5-1,.,TRBJ2-5,14,CASSWRDRGETQYF,TGCGCCAGCAGCTGGAGGGACAGGGGGGAGACCCAGTACTTC
TRBD2,TRBV6-6,few,TRBJ2-1,16,CASRSSRGDWFNEQFF,TGTGCCAGCAGAAGCTCTCGGGGGGATTGGTTCAATGAGCAGTTCTTC
TRBD2,TRBV6-6,.,TRBJ2-1,17,CASSQRTSRSSYNEQFF,TGTGCCAGCAGTCAGAGGACTAGCAGGAGCTCCTACAATGAGCAGTTCTTC
.,TRBV2,few,TRBJ2-6,15,CASSYNRVGANVLTF,TGTGCCAGCAGTTATAACAGGGTTGGGGCCAACGTCCTGACTTTC
.,TRBV19,once,TRBJ2-1,13,CASSKFGGGEQFF,TGTGCCAGTAGTAAATTTGGAGGAGGGGAACAGTTCTTC
.,TRBV7-8,.,TRBJ1-6,15,CASSSASSYNSPLHF,TGTGCCAGCAGCTCCGCGAGCTCCTATAATTCACCCCTCCACTTT
.,TRBV7-8,.,TRBJ2-6,16,CASSHRRVSGANVLTF,TGTGCCAGCAGCCACCGCAGGGTCTCTGGGGCCAACGTCCTGACTTTC
TRBD1,TRBV5-1,.,TRBJ1-2,15,CASSDWGTGGNGYTF,TGCGCCAGCAGCGATTGGGGGACAGGGGGCAATGGCTACACCTTC
.,TRBV9,.,TRBJ2-5,13,CASSVAEQETQYF,TGTGCCAGCAGCGTAGCGGAGCAAGAGACCCAGTACTTC
TRBD1,TRBV24-1,.,TRBJ2-1,16,CATSDFPGTGRDEQFF,TGTGCCACCAGTGATTTCCCCGGGACAGGGCGCGATGAGCAGTTCTTC